These T cell receptor beta chains were read from a single sample in a study of T cells in Graves' hyperthyroidism and ophthalmopathy. TCRdb redid the calling of the multiplex PCR reads with MiXCR, one entry per CDR3 protein. The table shows approximately 690,000 distinct CDR3 sequences, with about 14% occurring only once. What was sequenced was blood. The receptors derive from a woman aged 45-65 years with Graves' ophthalmopathy. The CDR3 runs from the conserved cysteine through the conserved F or W. A D gene is named only where the DNA matches it firmly. For some rows the clone size is stated as once, few or many, or as a class when expanded; others skip it.

clone_size j_call v_call d_call cdr3_aa cdr3_nt
many TRBJ2-3 TRBV12-5 . CASVPPLQVTQYF TGTGCTAGTGTCCCTCCCTTACAGGTTACGCAGTATTTT
few TRBJ1-1 TRBV27 TRBD1 CASSFSGTGNTEAFF TGTGCCAGCAGTTTTTCGGGGACAGGTAACACTGAAGCTTTCTTT
many TRBJ2-7 TRBV3-1 . CASSQRGTSSYEQYF TGTGCCAGCAGCCAACGAGGGACCAGCTCCTACGAGCAGTACTTC
many TRBJ2-3 TRBV7-2 . CASSLELVTNTQYF TGTGCCAGCAGCCTAGAACTAGTAACCAATACGCAGTATTTT
. TRBJ1-6 TRBV28 TRBD1 CASSPLDRDSYNSPLHF TGTGCCAGCAGTCCATTGGACAGGGACTCCTATAATTCACCCCTCCACTTT
. TRBJ1-5 TRBV19 TRBD1 CASSKLTGKHQPQHF TGTGCCAGTAGTAAATTGACAGGGAAGCATCAGCCCCAGCATTTT
many TRBJ2-7 TRBV11-2 . CASSDLRNSYEQYF TGTGCCAGCAGCGATCTCCGCAACTCCTACGAGCAGTACTTC
many TRBJ1-5 TRBV10-3 TRBD1 CAISDRVRDRGPFRSNQPQHF TGTGCCATCAGTGACCGAGTCCGGGACAGGGGACCTTTCCGTAGCAATCAGCCCCAGCATTTT
. TRBJ2-1 TRBV28 . CASSLTEAGGIF TGTGCCAGCAGTTTAACTGAGGCCGGGGGCATCTTC
. TRBJ2-5 TRBV29-1 TRBD1 CSAGQGGSGFLETQYF TGCAGCGCAGGACAAGGGGGCTCTGGATTTTTAGAGACCCAGTACTTC
many TRBJ1-5 TRBV6-1 . CASSDRDIRLNSNQPQHF TGTGCCAGCAGTGACCGGGACATACGACTAAATAGCAATCAGCCCCAGCATTTT
few TRBJ2-3 TRBV7-9 TRBD2 CASSAGTSEIPSTDTQYF TGTGCCAGCAGCGCCGGGACTAGCGAGATCCCTAGCACAGATACGCAGTATTTT
few TRBJ1-2 TRBV6-2/TRBV6-3 . CASRYGTFQYGYTF TGTGCCAGCAGATACGGGACATTTCAATATGGCTACACCTTC
many TRBJ1-5 TRBV28 . CASSLFPRMSNQPQHF TGTGCCAGCAGTTTATTTCCGCGAATGAGCAATCAGCCCCAGCATTTT
. TRBJ2-1 TRBV6-2/TRBV6-3 . CATNIQDEQFF TGTGCCACCAACATCCAAGATGAGCAGTTCTTC
many TRBJ2-7 TRBV7-3 . CASSSQGGYEQYF TGTGCCAGCAGCTCGCAAGGAGGGTACGAGCAGTACTTC
. TRBJ2-2 TRBV5-1 . CASSSIGASNTGELFF TGCGCCAGCAGCTCTATTGGGGCTTCGAACACCGGGGAGCTGTTTTTT
many TRBJ2-5 TRBV30 TRBD2 CAWSIGAGGQETQYF TGTGCCTGGAGTATCGGCGCGGGGGGCCAAGAGACCCAGTACTTC
. TRBJ2-4 TRBV6-2/TRBV6-3 . CASSYGPGGIQYF TGTGCCAGCAGTTATGGTCCGGGCGGGATTCAGTACTTC
. TRBJ2-4 TRBV12-5 TRBD2 CASGASGLQYF TGTGCTAGTGGGGCTAGCGGGCTTCAGTACTTC
. TRBJ1-2 TRBV6-1 TRBD1 CASKSSAGTGYSYGYTF TGTGCCAGCAAATCCTCAGCCGGGACAGGTTATTCTTATGGCTACACCTTC
once TRBJ2-1 TRBV20-1 . CSVTQPSYNEQFF TGCAGTGTCACTCAGCCCTCCTACAATGAGCAGTTCTTC
many TRBJ2-2 TRBV11-3 TRBD2 CASSDWTSGTGELFF TGTGCCAGCAGCGACTGGACTAGCGGAACCGGGGAGCTGTTTTTT
. TRBJ1-5 TRBV7-9 . CASSLERGESSNQPQHF TGTGCCAGCAGCTTAGAACGGGGGGAGTCAAGCAATCAGCCCCAGCATTTT
few TRBJ1-6 TRBV18 . CASSPEGQGSPLHF TGTGCCAGCTCCCCTGAGGGACAAGGATCACCCCTCCACTTT
many TRBJ1-1 TRBV28 . CASSPLNMNTEAFF TGTGCCAGCAGTCCGCTGAACATGAACACTGAAGCTTTCTTT
. TRBJ1-5 TRBV6-5 . CASSYKSGVQPQHF TGTGCCAGCAGTTACAAGAGCGGGGTCCAGCCCCAGCATTTT
few TRBJ2-3 TRBV27 . CASSMGVVGTDTQYF TGTGCCAGCAGTATGGGGGTAGTCGGCACAGATACGCAGTATTTT
many TRBJ2-1 TRBV11-2 . CASSRGTYNEQFF TGTGCCAGCAGCCGGGGAACCTACAATGAGCAGTTCTTC
many TRBJ1-5 TRBV28 . CASGTSTGGQPQHF TGTGCCAGTGGAACCTCCACGGGGGGTCAGCCCCAGCATTTT
. TRBJ1-5 TRBV20-1 TRBD1 CSARDLPDRSVNQPQHF TGCAGTGCTAGAGATCTCCCGGACAGGTCTGTAAATCAGCCCCAGCATTTT
. TRBJ2-4 TRBV12-3/TRBV12-4 . CASSMTNNIQYF TGTGCCAGCAGTATGACAAACAACATTCAGTACTTC
many TRBJ1-1 TRBV12-3/TRBV12-4 . CASSFHSDGGTEAFF TGTGCCAGCAGTTTCCACAGTGACGGGGGCACTGAAGCTTTCTTT
. TRBJ1-6 TRBV30 . CAWNRGSPLHF TGTGCCTGGAACCGGGGGTCACCCCTCCACTTT
few TRBJ2-5 TRBV10-3 TRBD1 CAISSPGQGQETQYF TGTGCCATCAGTTCCCCGGGACAGGGGCAAGAGACCCAGTACTTC
. TRBJ1-1 TRBV6-6 . CASSYSSIRQTEAFF TGTGCCAGCAGTTACTCGTCCATCCGACAGACTGAAGCTTTCTTT
few TRBJ2-2 TRBV6-2/TRBV6-3 . CASSYLDDTGELFF TGTGCCAGCAGTTACCTGGATGACACCGGGGAGCTGTTTTTT
. TRBJ1-3 TRBV5-1 . CASSSSGRASGNTIYF TGCGCCAGCAGCTCGTCGGGCAGGGCATCTGGAAACACCATATATTTT
. TRBJ1-4 TRBV20-1 TRBD1 CSAPGGNLEKLFF TGCAGTGCTCCAGGGGGGAACCTTGAAAAACTGTTTTTT
few TRBJ1-1 TRBV9 . CASSVGQQNTEAFF TGTGCCAGCAGCGTTGGACAGCAGAACACTGAAGCTTTCTTT
few TRBJ1-5 TRBV5-1 TRBD1 CASSPTTGYHQPQHF TGCGCCAGCAGCCCGACGACAGGGTATCATCAGCCCCAGCATTTT
. TRBJ1-5 TRBV28 . CASSLDGGHQPQHF TGTGCCAGCAGTTTAGATGGGGGGCATCAGCCCCAGCATTTT
few TRBJ2-6 TRBV15 TRBD1 CATSRDTQGAGANVLTF TGTGCCACCAGCAGAGATACGCAGGGGGCTGGGGCCAACGTCCTGACTTTC
few TRBJ2-3 TRBV6-2/TRBV6-3 . CASSYVRTDTQYF TGTGCCAGCAGTTACGTCCGCACAGATACGCAGTATTTT
many TRBJ2-7 TRBV28 TRBD2 CASRKFLSGRAGYEQYF TGTGCCAGCAGAAAGTTCTTGAGCGGGAGGGCCGGCTACGAGCAGTACTTC
. TRBJ2-1 TRBV19 TRBD2 CASTFSGRGNEQFF TGTGCCAGTACATTCAGCGGGAGAGGGAATGAGCAGTTCTTC
. TRBJ2-1 TRBV12-5 . CASGKFPDNEQFF TGTGCTAGTGGAAAATTCCCTGACAATGAGCAGTTCTTC
many TRBJ2-1 TRBV28 TRBD2 CASNDMGLAGGEQFF TGTGCCAGCAATGACATGGGACTAGCGGGTGGTGAGCAGTTCTTC
. TRBJ2-1 TRBV24-1 TRBD1 CATSDQPGQGTYNEQFF TGTGCCACCAGTGACCAGCCGGGACAGGGAACCTACAATGAGCAGTTCTTC
. TRBJ2-6 TRBV6-5 . CASSYFTSYGANVLTF TGTGCCAGCAGTTACTTCACTAGTTATGGGGCCAACGTCCTGACTTTC
many TRBJ1-5 TRBV24-1 . CATSEPTVSNQPQHF TGTGCCACCAGTGAACCGACAGTTAGCAATCAGCCCCAGCATTTT
many TRBJ2-7 TRBV7-2 TRBD2 CASRTSGRYEQYF TGTGCCAGCCGGACTAGCGGGAGGTACGAGCAGTACTTC
. TRBJ2-1 TRBV24-1 TRBD2 CATRAGTSGSNEQFF TGTGCCACCAGAGCCGGGACTAGCGGGAGCAATGAGCAGTTCTTC
. TRBJ1-2 TRBV4-3 TRBD1 CASSPGGTAGYTF TGCGCCAGCAGCCCAGGGGGAACAGCTGGCTACACCTTC